Shown below are 22 T cell receptor beta chains from a single sample sequenced in a study of CD8 T cells in Susac syndrome. cDNA came from approximately 0.5 to 1 ug RNA primed by random hexamers. TCRdb independently ran MiXCR on the immunoSEQ multiplex PCR reads; one entry per CDR3 protein. In the table there are 150,000 to 200,000 distinct CDR3 sequences, approximately 94% of which are singletons. Material: CD4+ T cells from PBMCs. These receptors were obtained from a human donor with multiple sclerosis.

This clonotype was counted a single time. The chain carries TRBV5-4 and TRBJ2-3, with 7 bases aligning to TRBD2. Per germline, CDR1 SGHNT and CDR2 YYREEE (reference sequence). J was trimmed by 3 bases and V by 1 base; bases with no gene match: 5. The CDR3 has 15 residues. The CDR3 coding sequence is TGTGCCAGCAGCTTGAAGAGGGAGGGGACAGATACGCAGTATTTT. Its translation: CASSLKREGTDTQYF.

The chain employs TRBV7-9 and TRBJ2-5, with D possibly being TRBD2 (6 bases). The CDR3 contains 14 residues. V shed 5 bases and J shed 2 bases, with 12 bases lying between them. The germline V gene has CDR1 SEHNR and CDR2 FQNEAQ (reference sequence). CDR3 residues: CASSMGLLQETQYF. CDR3 coding DNA: TGTGCCAGCAGCATGGGACTCCTTCAAGAGACCCAGTACTTC.

The CDR3 protein is CASSPLLVLAKNIQYF. The CDR3 region has the DNA TGTGCCAGCAGTCCTTTACTGGTCCTGGCCAAAAACATTCAGTACTTC. The chain couples TRBV12-3 or TRBV12-4 to TRBJ2-4; D unclear. CDR3 length equals 16 residues. V was trimmed by 5 bases and J by 1 base, leaving 15 bases between them.

The V and J genes are TRBV5-1 and TRBJ2-2; D possibly corresponds to TRBD1 (6 bases). This CDR3 has 14 amino acids. CDR1 is SGHRS, CDR2 YFSETQ, per germline. Trimming took 4 bases from V and 1 from J, leaving 8 bases between them. The CDR3 here is CASSRTENTGELFF. Written as DNA, the CDR3 is TGCGCCAGCAGCCGGACAGAGAACACCGGGGAGCTGTTTTTT.

V usage is TRBV27 and J usage is TRBJ1-1, with 8 bases that match TRBD1. This CDR3 has 17 residues. V gave up 5 bases and J gave up 0 bases; unmatched junction bases: 11. CDR1 is MNHEY and CDR2 is SMNVEV in the germline V gene (reference sequence). The CDR3 DNA follows: TGTGCCAGCAGTCCGGGACAGGACTATGTCATGAACACTGAAGCTTTCTTT. Translation: CASSPGQDYVMNTEAFF.

V gene TRBV10-3 combines with J gene TRBJ2-3; 9 bases are shared with TRBD2. In germline, CDR1 is ENHRY, CDR2 SYGVKD. The CDR3 spans 14 residues. V dropped 6 bases and J dropped 3; count of bases not matched to a gene: 4. The CDR3 reads CAIRRGGQTDTQYF. CDR3 nucleotides: TGTGCCATCAGGCGGGGGGGACAGACAGATACGCAGTATTTT.

This clonotype appeared once. The chain recombines TRBV10-3 with TRBJ2-2; no reliable D call. This CDR3 spans 12 amino acids. Trimming stripped 3 bases from V and 7 bases from J, with 6 bases between. Germline values: CDR1 ENHRY, CDR2 SYGVKD. This CDR3 reads CAISDDGGELFF. The CDR3 region has the DNA TGTGCCATCAGTGACGACGGCGGGGAGCTGTTTTTT.

This chain links TRBV13 with TRBJ2-1, with 9 bases aligning to TRBD2. The germline V gene has CDR1 PRHDT and CDR2 FYEKMQ (reference sequence). This CDR3 has 16 residues. The junction had 8 bases not matched to a gene; V was cut back by 6 bases and J by 2 bases. CDR3 sequence: CASSPFAGGPYNEQFF. The CDR3, as DNA: TGTGCCAGCAGTCCATTCGCGGGGGGGCCCTACAATGAGCAGTTCTTC.

The chain combines TRBV7-3 with TRBJ2-1; 12 positions agree with TRBD1. With V trimmed by 3 bases and J by 7 bases, 4 bases remained unmatched. This CDR3 comprises 15 residues. From germline, CDR1 is SGHTA and CDR2 FQGTGA. The CDR3 nucleotides read TGTGCCAGCAGCTTGGGGACAGGGGGCGAGAATGAGCAGTTCTTC. It encodes CASSLGTGGENEQFF.

V gene TRBV6-2 or TRBV6-3 combines with J gene TRBJ2-3; D uncertain. V lost 2 bases and J 8 bases, leaving 11 bases between the germline ends. This CDR3 has 13 amino acids. Germline V CDR1 and CDR2: MNHEY, SVGEGT. CDR3 residues: CASSYDPPGTQYF. The CDR3 coding sequence is TGTGCCAGCAGTTACGATCCGCCGGGTACGCAGTATTTT.

The chain combines TRBV2 with TRBJ1-2; D remains ambiguous. Germline V CDR1 and CDR2: SNHLY, FYNNEI. The CDR3 runs to 13 residues. The V end lost 7 bases, the J end lost 1 base, and 10 bases lay between the germline ends. The CDR3 DNA reads as TGTGCCAGCATAGGACGGATTAACTATGGCTACACCTTC. Translation: CASIGRINYGYTF. Filled out from reference TRBV2 and TRBJ1-2, the complete variable domain reads EPEVTQTPSHQVTQMGQEVILRCVPISNHLYFYWYRQILGQKVEFLVSFYNNEISEKSEIFDDQFSVERPDGSNFTLKIRSTKLEDSAMYFCASIGRINYGYTFGSGTRLTVV.

The chain uses TRBV29-1 and TRBJ2-3, with D tentatively TRBD2 (5 bases). From germline, CDR1 is SQVTM and CDR2 ANQGSEA. The CDR3 has 14 residues. With 4 bases removed from V and 1 base from J, the gap between germline ends came to 12 bases. The chain's CDR3 is CSVALLGRTDTQYF. DNA for the CDR3: TGCAGCGTTGCCTTACTAGGCCGCACAGATACGCAGTATTTT.

CDR3 sequence: CASSTSGNGYTF. The CDR3 DNA reads as TGTGCCAGTAGTACCTCAGGGAATGGCTACACCTTC. This chain connects TRBV19 to TRBJ1-2; possibly TRBD1 for D (5 bases). This CDR3 has 12 residues. Germline values: CDR1 LNHDA, CDR2 SQIVND (reference sequence). Between the trimmed V and J ends, which lost 4 bases and 6 bases, there was a span of 9 bases.

The V gene is TRBV5-1, the J gene TRBJ2-2; 7 nucleotides match TRBD1. The V segment lost 4 bases and the J segment 6 bases; nucleotides outside the gene matches: 6. This CDR3 is built from 14 residues. In germline, CDR1 is SGHRS, CDR2 YFSETQ. The CDR3 region is CASSEIQGPGELFF. Written as DNA, the CDR3 is TGCGCCAGCAGCGAAATACAGGGGCCCGGGGAGCTGTTTTTT. Together with reference TRBV5-1 and TRBJ2-2, the CDR3 gives the full variable domain: KAGVTQTPRYLIKTRGQQVTLSCSPISGHRSVSWYQQTPGQGLQFLFEYFSETQRNKGNFPGRFSGRQFSNSRSEMNVSTLELGDSALYLCASSEIQGPGELFFGEGSRLTVL.

This clonotype was observed a single time. The chain is built from TRBV2 and TRBJ2-1, with a possible D match to TRBD2 (6 bases). Germline assignment: CDR1 SNHLY and CDR2 FYNNEI. This CDR3 has 16 residues. V lost 4 bases to trimming and J lost 8 bases, with 21 bases between them. CDR3 coding DNA: TGTGCCAGCAGTGGGCAGGGCCTCCCTTCGGGGGATGAGCAGTTCTTC. This gives the protein CASSGQGLPSGDEQFF.

The chain combines TRBV6-2 or TRBV6-3 with TRBJ1-5, with 9 bases lining up with TRBD1. Trimming took 6 bases from V and 6 from J; bases not matched to a gene: 3. The CDR3 extends over 13 amino acids. Germline loops: CDR1 MNHEY, CDR2 SVGEGT. The CDR3: CASRPQGAQPQHF. CDR3 nucleotides: TGTGCCAGCAGGCCACAGGGGGCTCAGCCCCAGCATTTT.

This chain links TRBV18 with TRBJ2-5, with D unresolved. This CDR3 has 13 residues. CDR1 KGHSH and CDR2 LQKENI come from the germline V gene. Between the trimmed V and J ends, which lost 0 bases and 4 bases, there was a span of 6 bases. Here the CDR3 DNA reads TGTGCCAGCTCACCACCCTCGGCAGAGACCCAGTACTTC. It codes for CASSPPSAETQYF. Variable domain in full (rest from reference TRBV18 and TRBJ2-5): NAGVMQNPRHLVRRRGQEARLRCSPMKGHSHVYWYRQLPEEGLKFMVYLQKENIIDESGMPKERFSAEFPKEGPSILRIQQVVRGDSAAYFCASSPPSAETQYFGPGTRLLVL.

The genes are TRBV27 and TRBJ2-6; D is uncertain. Germline V gives CDR1 MNHEY, CDR2 SMNVEV (reference sequence). There are 15 residues in the CDR3. Trimming stripped 5 bases from V and 4 bases from J, with 12 bases between. The CDR3 DNA sequence: TGTGCCAGCAGTCCTTATTGGGCGGGGGCCAACGTCCTGACTTTC. Its protein is CASSPYWAGANVLTF.

The J gene is TRBJ1-6, the V gene TRBV6-1; D not certain. This CDR3 region has 14 residues. Germline loops: CDR1 MNHNS, CDR2 SASEGT. V lost 4 bases, J lost 3 bases, and 7 bases lay in between. Here the CDR3 DNA reads TGTGCCAGCAGTGTCGACATCTATAATTCACCCCTCCACTTT. Protein product: CASSVDIYNSPLHF.

This clonotype was seen only a few times. The chain combines TRBV9 with TRBJ2-3, with no clear D. The CDR3 extends over 13 amino acids. The germline V gene encodes CDR1 SGDLS and CDR2 YYNGEE. V gave up 0 bases and J gave up 1 base, with 3 bases separating them. The CDR3 nucleotides read TGTGCCAGCAGCGTAGGGGGCACAGATACGCAGTATTTT. Translating it yields CASSVGGTDTQYF. Full variable domain (remainder filled in from reference TRBV9 and TRBJ2-3): DSGVTQTPKHLITATGQRVTLRCSPRSGDLSVYWYQQSLDQGLQFLIQYYNGEERAKGNILERFSAQQFPDLHSELNLSSLELGDSALYFCASSVGGTDTQYFGPGTRLTVL.

This chain joins TRBV10-3 and TRBJ1-2, with D hard to call. CDR1 is ENHRY and CDR2 is SYGVKD in the germline V gene. The CDR3 is 13 amino acids. Between the trimmed V and J ends, which lost 4 bases and 1 base, there was a span of 7 bases. The CDR3: CAISAGFNYGYTF. The CDR3 bases are TGTGCCATCAGTGCCGGGTTTAACTATGGCTACACCTTC.

The V gene is TRBV9, the J gene TRBJ2-3; 7 bases map to TRBD1. Germline V CDR1 and CDR2: SGDLS, YYNGEE. The CDR3 is 15 residues long. V lost 3 bases to trimming and J lost 2 bases; unmatched junction nucleotides: 6. CDR3: CASSARTGLTDTQYF. The CDR3 coding sequence is TGTGCCAGCAGCGCCCGGACAGGTCTCACAGATACGCAGTATTTT.